This entry lists 27 T cell receptor beta chains sequenced from one sample in a study of T-cell memory formation after mild COVID-19. From the 5' RACE reads, TCRdb called clonotypes with MiXCR, one entry per CDR3 protein. The sample shows fewer than 250,000 distinct CDR3 sequences, about 17% of them seen only once. The sample taken for sequencing was PBMCs or a T cell subset sorted from them (not recorded which). The receptor source for this set is an adult woman who had mild COVID-19 (a few samples of this study predate the infection). Cell type and time point are not known.

This clonotype was seen more than once but under ten times. V is TRBV29-1 and J is TRBJ1-5; TRBD1 aligns across 8 bases. The CDR3 is made up of 12 amino acids. The junction had 5 bases not matched to a gene; V was cut back by 6 bases and J by 7 bases. Germline loops: CDR1 SQVTM, CDR2 ANQGSEA. The CDR3 protein is CSVGQGRQPQHF. The CDR3 DNA sequence: TGCAGCGTCGGACAGGGTCGCCAGCCCCAGCATTTT.

V gene TRBV30 combines with J gene TRBJ1-2; D gene uncertain. Germline V gene lookup returns CDR1 GTSNPN and CDR2 SVGIG (reference sequence). V was trimmed by 4 bases and J by 4 bases, leaving 13 bases between them. CDR3 length: 13 amino acids. The CDR3 sequence is CAWTGRESYGYTF. The CDR3 bases are TGTGCCTGGACCGGCAGAGAGTCCTATGGCTACACCTTC.

As to this clonotype: Mismatch with germline at one junction end may stem from a read error. This sequence joins TRBV5-1 and TRBJ1-4; a weak D match, TRBD1 (5 bases). This CDR3 spans 14 amino acids. CDR1 SGHRS and CDR2 YFSETQ come from the germline V gene. CDR3 region: CASSLGQGSETLFF. CDR3 DNA sequence: TGCGCCAGCAGCTTGGGGCAGGGAAGTGAAACACTGTTTTTT. Full variable domain (rest looked up from reference TRBV5-1 and TRBJ1-4): KAGVTQTPRYLIKTRGQQVTLSCSPISGHRSVSWYQQTPGQGLQFLFEYFSETQRNKGNFPGRFSGRQFSNSRSEMNVSTLELGDSALYLCASSLGQGSETLFFGSGTQLSVL.

This clonotype was counted between two and nine times. The chain couples TRBV7-6 to TRBJ1-4, with a possible D match to TRBD1 (5 bases). The germline gives CDR1 SGHVS, CDR2 FNYEAQ. The CDR3 is 14 residues long. V gave up 0 bases and J gave up 8 bases, with 10 bases separating them. Here the CDR3 reads CASSLARGEEKLFF. DNA for the CDR3: TGTGCCAGCAGCTTAGCCCGAGGGGAGGAAAAACTGTTTTTT.

This clonotype turned up a few times. The chain is built from TRBV4-2 and TRBJ1-1, with TRBD1 as a possible D gene (5 bases). CDR1 is LGHNA, CDR2 YNFKEQ, per germline. This CDR3 contains 14 residues. V lost 2 bases, J lost 1 base, and 8 bases lay in between. The CDR3 reads CASSQRQGNTEAFF. Written as DNA, the CDR3 is TGTGCCAGCAGCCAACGCCAGGGGAACACTGAAGCTTTCTTT.

The chain couples TRBV6-2 or TRBV6-3 to TRBJ2-3; D is unresolved. This CDR3 region has 11 residues. Germline V gene lookup returns CDR1 MNHEY and CDR2 SVGEGT. Trimming removed 6 bases at V and 6 bases at J, with 7 bases between. CDR3 coding DNA: TGTGCCAGCAGACTCGTGGATACGCAGTATTTT. Encoded protein: CASRLVDTQYF.

This clonotype was counted only a few times. The rearrangement joins TRBV24-1 to TRBJ2-1, with a possible D match to TRBD2 (6 bases). V shed 2 bases and J shed 9 bases, with 22 bases lying between them. Looked up from germline, CDR1 is KGHDR and CDR2 is SFDVKD. The CDR3 is made up of 17 amino acids. The CDR3 protein is CATSDSWGGITSGEQFF. CDR3 sequence (DNA): TGTGCCACCAGTGATTCCTGGGGCGGGATCACCTCGGGTGAGCAGTTCTTC.

This clonotype was picked up a small number of times. The chain employs TRBV15 and TRBJ1-4, with D unclear. The V gene lost 1 base and the J gene lost 2 bases, with 14 bases spanning the gap. Germline V gene data show CDR1 as LNHNV and CDR2 as YYDKDF (reference sequence). CDR3 length: 17 amino acids. The CDR3 sequence: CATSRVAGLDTNEKLFF. In DNA form, the CDR3 reads TGTGCCACCAGCAGAGTAGCAGGCCTTGACACTAATGAAAAACTGTTTTTT.

In its sample, this clonotype was seen many times. The CDR3 nucleotides read TGTGCCATCAGTGATATGGGCGAGCAGTACTTC. Amino acid sequence: CAISDMGEQYF. The V and J genes are TRBV10-3 and TRBJ2-7, with no clear D. The CDR3 has 11 amino acids. Germline CDR1 reads ENHRY; CDR2 reads SYGVKD. With 3 bases removed from V and 6 bases from J, the gap between germline ends came to 6 bases.

This clonotype was seen a handful of times. This sequence joins TRBV6-5 and TRBJ1-1, with D maybe TRBD1 (6 bases). This CDR3 region has 15 residues. Germline lookup yields CDR1 MNHEY and CDR2 SVGAGI. Trimming left V 6 bases short and J 0 bases short, with 14 bases between. The CDR3 DNA follows: TGTGCCAGCAGGAATACGGGGGCTCTGAACACTGAAGCTTTCTTT. Amino acids: CASRNTGALNTEAFF.

The chain joins TRBV27 to TRBJ2-7, with D tentatively TRBD2 (6 bases). The ends were cut back, 6 bases at V and 6 bases at J, with 21 bases in the middle. The CDR3 is made up of 15 amino acids. Germline assignment: CDR1 MNHEY and CDR2 SMNVEV (reference sequence). CDR3 DNA sequence: TGTGCCAGCAGCCTCCGACTAGTTACTCATCGCGAGCAGTACTTC. This translates into CASSLRLVTHREQYF.

The V and J genes are TRBV12-3 or TRBV12-4 and TRBJ2-2; tentatively, D is TRBD1 (6 bases). Trimming took off 5 bases at V and 5 bases at J, with 12 bases between the two ends. The CDR3 is 14 amino acids. The DNA for the CDR3 is TGTGCCAGCAGTCCCACAGGGCCGACCGGGGAGCTGTTTTTT. Translating gives CASSPTGPTGELFF.

This rearrangement joins TRBV11-3 to TRBJ2-1; perhaps TRBD1 as D (6 bases). V lost 10 bases to trimming and J lost 0 bases, with 19 bases between them. This CDR3 has 16 amino acids. Germline assignment: CDR1 SGHNT and CDR2 YENEEA. The CDR3 DNA sequence: TGTGCCACCACCGTAGGTACGGACAGCTCCTACAATGAGCAGTTCTTC. The encoded protein is CATTVGTDSSYNEQFF.

CDR3 bases: TGTGCCAGCAGGAGGCCGCAGGGCTATGGCTACACCTTC. Translation gives CASRRPQGYGYTF. V usage is TRBV6-5 and J usage is TRBJ1-2; possibly TRBD1 for D (5 bases). Germline CDR1 and CDR2: MNHEY and SVGAGI. The CDR3 sequence is 13 residues long. V lost 6 bases to trimming and J lost 4 bases, with 12 bases between them.

This rearrangement joins TRBV6-1 to TRBJ1-2, with D unresolved. Germline loops: CDR1 MNHNS, CDR2 SASEGT. The CDR3 has 14 residues. Deletions cut 6 bases from V and 4 bases from J, with 15 bases between. CDR3: CASRLGRDAYGYTF. The CDR3 bases are TGTGCCAGCAGGCTTGGAAGGGATGCCTATGGCTACACCTTC.

In nucleotides, the CDR3 is TGCGCCAGCAGCTGGGGGACTAGCGGGGTCAGCTCCTACAATGAGCAGTTCTTC. Amino acid sequence: CASSWGTSGVSSYNEQFF. The chain combines TRBV5-1 with TRBJ2-1, with TRBD2 matching over 13 bases. Germline CDR1 reads SGHRS; CDR2 reads YFSETQ. J lost 0 bases, V lost 3 bases, and 6 bases had no gene match. The CDR3 length is 18 residues.

The sample holds many counts of this clonotype. The chain joins TRBV5-1 to TRBJ2-7; 7 bases map to TRBD1. This CDR3 is 15 amino acids long. Trimming took 0 bases from V and 2 from J; bases not matched to a gene: 5. Germline-derived CDR1 and CDR2 are SGHRS and YFSETQ. This CDR3 is CASSLGTGSTYEQYF. The CDR3 nucleotides are TGCGCCAGCAGCTTGGGGACAGGATCCACCTACGAGCAGTACTTC.

The V gene is TRBV7-9, the J gene TRBJ2-7; TRBD1 aligns across 9 bases. CDR1 is SEHNR and CDR2 is FQNEAQ in the germline V gene (reference sequence). Trimming cost V 4 bases and J 2 bases; bases outside gene matches: 6. This CDR3 is built from 15 residues. CDR3 protein: CASSSHDRGAYEQYF. CDR3 bases: TGTGCCAGCAGCTCCCACGACAGGGGGGCCTACGAGCAGTACTTC.

With regard to this clonotype: The junction shows a germline mismatch at one end, possibly a read error. V usage is TRBV6-2 or TRBV6-3 and J usage is TRBJ2-2; TRBD2 matches 7 bases. The CDR3 loop spans 13 amino acids. The germline CDR1 and CDR2 sequences are MNHEY and SVGEGT. DNA for the CDR3: TGTGCCAGCAACGGGAGGTGGACCGTGGAGCTGTTTTTT. Its protein product is CASNGRWTVELFF.

The genes are TRBV24-1 and TRBJ1-1; no reliable D call. Trimming shortened V by 5 bases and J by 1 base, and 7 bases separated the two germline ends. This CDR3 has 13 residues. Germline CDR1 is KGHDR and CDR2 is SFDVKD. CDR3 DNA sequence: TGTGCCACCAGTGTCGAAGGGAACACTGAAGCTTTCTTT. Residues: CATSVEGNTEAFF.

This clonotype was detected a few times. V and J are TRBV12-5 and TRBJ2-3, with D maybe TRBD1 (6 bases). V lost 5 bases and J 0 bases, leaving 12 bases between the germline ends. This CDR3 comprises 15 residues. Germline V gene lookup returns CDR1 LGHNT and CDR2 FRNRAP. CDR3 bases: TGTGCTAGTGGTGCGCCGGGACACAGCACAGATACGCAGTATTTT. Its translation is CASGAPGHSTDTQYF.

This clonotype was seen more than once but under ten times. V usage is TRBV6-5 and J usage is TRBJ1-1; 7 nucleotides match TRBD1. Germline V CDR1 and CDR2: MNHEY, SVGAGI. Unmatched junction bases numbered 9, after V lost 4 bases and J lost 4 bases. The length of the CDR3 is 15 residues. CDR3 loop: CASSSSGPGGTEAFF. DNA of the CDR3: TGTGCCAGCAGTTCGTCAGGCCCAGGGGGCACTGAAGCTTTCTTT.

The chain couples TRBV2 to TRBJ1-2; no reliable D call. CDR3 size: 13 residues. CDR1 SNHLY and CDR2 FYNNEI come from the germline V gene. The ends were cut back, 5 bases at V and 2 bases at J, with 9 bases in the middle. The CDR3 DNA sequence: TGTGCCAGCAGTCAGAGCCAAAACTATGGCTACACCTTC. This sequence encodes CASSQSQNYGYTF.

The rearrangement uses TRBV5-5 and TRBJ1-1, with TRBD1 matching over 7 bases. The germline CDR1 and CDR2 sequences are SGHKS and YYEKEE (reference sequence). With 2 bases clipped from V and 0 bases from J, the junction kept 16 bases outside the gene matches. The CDR3 totals 19 residues. CDR3 amino acids: CASSLSSYRGRLMNTEAFF. In DNA, the CDR3 is TGTGCCAGCAGCTTAAGTTCCTACAGGGGCAGACTAATGAACACTGAAGCTTTCTTT.

This clonotype turned up a few times. This chain links TRBV12-3 or TRBV12-4 with TRBJ1-5, with 8 bases matching TRBD1. The CDR3 has 18 residues. V was clipped by 5 bases and J by 4 bases; unmatched bases: 16. The CDR3 bases are TGTGCCAGCAGTCCCGGCGGCGGGACAGGTTTAGGAAATCAGCCCCAGCATTTT. This translates into CASSPGGGTGLGNQPQHF.

The genes are TRBV12-3 or TRBV12-4 and TRBJ1-4; no reliable D call. Trimming removed 3 bases at V and 4 bases at J, with 9 bases between. The CDR3 sequence is 14 residues long. CDR3 DNA: TGTGCCAGCAGTTTTAGTGATCTTAATGAAAAACTGTTTTTT. Its translation: CASSFSDLNEKLFF.

The chain uses TRBV10-3 and TRBJ2-1; 10 bases match TRBD1. The germline V gene encodes CDR1 ENHRY and CDR2 SYGVKD. The CDR3 sequence is 13 residues long. Trimming cost V 8 bases and J 7 bases; bases outside gene matches: 5. The CDR3 bases are TGTGCCATCTCCGGACAGGGGGAGAATGAGCAGTTCTTC. Translating it yields CAISGQGENEQFF.